The T cell receptor (beta chain) described here comes from a study of OX40 agonist ivuxolimab in advanced cancers. Study-wide background: Cohort: roughly 79% men, mean age around 60, aged roughly 20 to 79. Partial responses were seen in three patients, one with hepatocellular carcinoma and two with cutaneous melanoma.

Study results and limitations: It was not determined which antigens were specifically recognized by the peripheral T cells that had undergone clonal expansion.

Germline CDR1 is KGHSH and CDR2 is LQKENI. The CDR3 sequence is 14 residues long. Trimming cost V 2 bases and J 4 bases, with 11 bases left between them. Produced via immunoSEQ multiplex PCR; TCRdb's table is partial and in-frame only. The profile covers about 55,000 clones, with about 82% appearing a single time and 3.5% to 4% taken by the ten largest. Notes on this clone: Its specificity is unknown.

The sequence came from an adult with an advanced solid tumor such as melanoma, head and neck, liver or kidney cancer. The chain joins TRBV18 to TRBJ1-1; D ambiguous. The specimen comprised CD4+ or CD8+ T cells sorted from blood, sampled in a trial of the OX40 agonist ivuxolimab. The CDR3 DNA reads TGTGCCAGCTCACCAACCCCCCGGAGCACTGAAGCTTTCTTT. Translating gives CASSPTPRSTEAFF.